Shown below are 21 T cell receptor beta chains from a single sample sequenced in a study of tumor-infiltrating lymphocytes in oesophageal squamous cell carcinoma. TCRdb analysed the PCR reads with MiXCR anew, one entry per CDR3 protein. The sample contains about 12,000 distinct CDR3 sequences, 45% to 65% of which appear only once. Source material: esophageal tumor tissue. These receptors originate from a female donor with esophageal squamous cell carcinoma.

This rearrangement joins TRBV7-3 to TRBJ2-5; D gene unclear. The DNA matches TRBJ2-1 better at its end, which makes the J call doubtful. The germline CDR1 and CDR2 sequences are SGHTA and FQGTGA. This CDR3 region has 14 residues. The CDR3: CASSVGPHDNEQFF. CDR3 nucleotide sequence: TGTGCCAGCAGCGTGGGTCCCCATGACAATGAGCAGTTCTTC.

This chain joins TRBV28 and TRBJ2-4; TRBD2 is a possible D gene (6 bases). Matching the DNA end better, TRBJ2-7 makes the J call doubtful. This CDR3 comprises 16 residues. Germline V gene sequence: CDR1 MDHEN, CDR2 SYDVKM. The CDR3 loop is CASTSSGTPNSYEQYF. The CDR3 DNA reads TGTGCCAGCACGTCCTCCGGGACTCCTAACTCCTACGAGCAGTACTTC.

About this clonotype: A junction end diverges from the germline sequence, so it may reflect a read error. The CDR3 bases are TGCGCCAGCAGTCCCCTGGGGAGCGGGAGGTGGTTCTTC. It translates to CASSPLGSGRWFF. This chain joins TRBV10-1 and TRBJ2-4, with TRBD2 matching 9 bases. The germline gives CDR1 WNHNN, CDR2 SYGVQD (reference sequence). The CDR3 totals 13 residues.

The rearrangement links TRBV7-4 to TRBJ2-7, with 9 bases aligning to TRBD1. Germline CDR1 is SGHVT and CDR2 is SQSDAQ. Trimming cost V 1 base and J 6 bases; bases outside gene matches: 4. The CDR3 runs to 14 residues. The CDR3 nucleotides are TGTGCCAGCAGCTTAGGGACAGGGGTAAGCGAGCAGTACTTC. Translated: CASSLGTGVSEQYF.

The table lists this clonotype with many counts. The V and J genes are TRBV7-6 and TRBJ2-5; weak D call: TRBD1 (5 bases). Looked up from germline, CDR1 is SGHVS and CDR2 is FNYEAQ. The CDR3 spans 14 residues. V gave up 2 bases and J gave up 2 bases, with 9 bases separating them. The CDR3, as DNA: TGTGCCAGCAGCTTACGGCAGGGACAAGAGACCCAGTACTTC. Amino acids: CASSLRQGQETQYF.

The CDR3 here is CASSLGTGKRNEQFF. Written as DNA, the CDR3 is TGTGCCAGCAGCTTAGGGACAGGGAAGCGCAATGAGCAGTTCTTC. This chain joins TRBV7-2 and TRBJ2-1; 8 positions agree with TRBD1. Germline V lookup: CDR1 SGHTA, CDR2 FQGNSA. CDR3 length: 15 amino acids. With V trimmed by 1 base and J by 6 bases, 5 bases remained unmatched.

A few counts support this clonotype. This CDR3 reads CASRETGNTIYF. The CDR3 DNA follows: TGTGCCAGCAGAGAGACTGGAAACACCATATATTTT. The chain has TRBV28 and TRBJ1-3; D call uncertain. The CDR3 is 12 residues long. The ends were cut back, 6 bases at V and 2 bases at J, with 5 bases in the middle. Germline-derived CDR1 and CDR2 are MDHEN and SYDVKM.

This sequence joins TRBV7-6 and TRBJ2-6, with TRBD1 as a possible D gene (5 bases). The CDR3 is 16 amino acids. Germline values: CDR1 SGHVS, CDR2 FNYEAQ. Trimming stripped 0 bases from V and 0 bases from J, with 6 bases between. The CDR3 DNA is TGTGCCAGCAGCTTAGCAGGGGTCTCTGGGGCCAACGTCCTGACTTTC. Translated, it gives CASSLAGVSGANVLTF.

This sequence joins TRBV10-2 and TRBJ2-6; D is uncertain. Judging by the DNA end, TRBJ2-5 fits better; the J call may be wrong. The CDR3 loop spans 13 amino acids. Germline V gene lookup returns CDR1 WSHSY and CDR2 SAAADI. CDR3: CASNLGPRETQYF. The CDR3 coding sequence is TGCGCCAGCAATCTAGGGCCGCGAGAGACCCAGTACTTC.

The V gene is TRBV7-3, the J gene TRBJ2-1; the D is unclear. CDR1 is SGHTA and CDR2 is FQGTGA in the germline V gene. The CDR3 has 13 amino acids. Deletions cut 10 bases from V and 4 bases from J, with 14 bases between. CDR3: CATGRDSYNEQFF. CDR3 nucleotides: TGTGCCACCGGTAGGGATAGTTACAATGAGCAGTTCTTC.

This clonotype was counted ten times or more. This may be a read error: a much more frequent sequence differs by one nucleotide. The genes are TRBV7-9 and TRBJ2-3, with D possibly called TRBD1 or TRBD2 (5 bases each). Germline CDR1 SEHNR, CDR2 FQNEAQ (reference sequence). V was cut by 6 bases and J by 14 bases, with 24 bases left in between. The length of the CDR3 is 14 residues. The CDR3 DNA sequence: TGTGCCAGCAGGGATCCAGGGTACACCGGGGAGCTGTATTTT. Translated, it gives CASRDPGYTGELYF.

This chain connects TRBV6-1 to TRBJ2-4, with 7 bases matching TRBD2. TRBJ2-5 matches the DNA end more closely, so the J call is doubtful. The CDR3 length is 18 residues. In germline, CDR1 is MNHNS, CDR2 SASEGT. CDR3 in DNA: TGTGCCAGCAGTGAACGATGGGCGGGAGAGAGTTCTCCAGAGACCCAGTACTTC. This sequence encodes CASSERWAGESSPETQYF.

This clonotype has more than one count but fewer than ten. The chain links TRBV5-1 to TRBJ2-1, with D hard to call. The DNA end is more similar to TRBJ2-7, so the J call may be wrong. CDR1 and CDR2 (germline): SGHRS, YFSETQ. The CDR3 is made up of 12 amino acids. The CDR3 reads CASSNAYYEQYF. CDR3 coding DNA: TGCGCCAGCAGCAACGCTTACTACGAGCAGTACTTC.

This clonotype was seen a handful of times. V usage is TRBV4-1 and J usage is TRBJ2-1; D gene ambiguous. This CDR3 has 12 residues. V lost 0 bases, J lost 5 bases, and 2 bases lay in between. Germline values: CDR1 MGHRA, CDR2 YSYEKL. The CDR3 nucleotides are TGCGCCAGCAGCCAAGAAAACAATGAGCAGTTCTTC. Translated: CASSQENNEQFF.

The chain couples TRBV28 to TRBJ2-3; D might be TRBD1 or TRBD2, each matching 5 bases. The end of the DNA is better explained by TRBJ2-7, so the J call may be wrong. The germline CDR1 and CDR2 sequences are MDHEN and SYDVKM. CDR3 length equals 15 residues. CDR3 sequence (DNA): TGTGCCAGCAGTTCGTCCGGGACGGGAACCTACGAGCAGTACTTC. It yields the protein CASSSSGTGTYEQYF.

This clonotype was recorded a few times. The chain is built from TRBV7-9 and TRBJ2-5; no clear D gene. TRBJ2-7 explains the end of the DNA better; the J call may be wrong. Germline V lookup: CDR1 SEHNR, CDR2 FQNEAQ (reference sequence). The CDR3 covers 12 residues. The CDR3 loop reads CASSLTRYEQYF. The CDR3 bases are TGTGCCAGCAGCTTAACCCGGTACGAGCAGTACTTC.

V and J are TRBV20-1 and TRBJ2-1, with a weak D call TRBD2 (6 bases). The J call could be wrong; TRBJ2-7 is a better fit for the DNA end. Germline CDR1 and CDR2: DFQATT and SNEGSKA (reference sequence). The CDR3 length is 15 residues. Written as DNA, the CDR3 is TGCAGTGCTAGAGACCCCCTAGCGTCCTCCTACGAGCAGTACTTC. Translation gives CSARDPLASSYEQYF.

By frequency in the sample, this clonotype is medium-sized. The chain uses TRBV11-3 and TRBJ2-5, with D perhaps TRBD1 or TRBD2 (5 bases each). Trimming removed 5 bases at V and 3 bases at J, with 19 bases between. The CDR3 runs to 16 residues. Germline loops: CDR1 SGHNT, CDR2 YENEEA. CDR3 coding DNA: TGTGCCAGCAGCCCCGGACTGACAGCGAGGGAAGAGACCCAGTACTTC. Protein: CASSPGLTAREETQYF.

The V call is TRBV4-2, the J call TRBJ1-3; D perhaps matches TRBD1 (5 bases). V was cut by 5 bases and J by 0 bases, with 14 bases left in between. CDR1 and CDR2 (germline): LGHNA, YNFKEQ. The CDR3 sequence is 16 residues long. The chain's CDR3 is CASSSKTDTSGNTIYF. In DNA, the CDR3 is TGTGCCAGCAGCTCAAAGACGGACACCTCTGGAAACACCATATATTTT.

In its sample, this clonotype was seen many times. CDR3 amino acids: CASSFDRYYEQYF. Here the CDR3 DNA reads TGTGCCAGCAGTTTTGACCGCTACTACGAGCAGTACTTC. This chain connects TRBV28 to TRBJ2-1, with D hard to call. The closer fit of TRBJ2-7 to the DNA end suggests the J call may be wrong. Germline-derived CDR1 and CDR2 are MDHEN and SYDVKM. The CDR3 sequence is 13 residues long.

This clonotype was counted many times. This chain joins TRBV7-3 and TRBJ1-3; no reliable D call. Trimming removed 2 bases from V and 3 bases from J, with 14 bases in between. This CDR3 is built from 16 residues. Germline values: CDR1 SGHTA, CDR2 FQGTGA. The CDR3 is CASSLGGPTLGNTIYF. CDR3 DNA sequence: TGTGCCAGCAGCTTAGGAGGACCAACCCTTGGAAACACCATATATTTT.